Below, 26 T cell receptor beta chains from the same sample are listed, as sequenced in a study of blood T cell repertoires in COVID-19. Sequenced by immunoSEQ multiplex PCR; TCRdb stores in-frame clones only, minus some. The sample has 300,000 to 350,000 clones; around 80% are singletons. The source material was peripheral blood. The receptors shown here come from a man aged 25 to 40 with active or convalescent COVID-19.

This rearrangement joins TRBV11-2 to TRBJ2-7; 10 bases align to TRBD2. With V trimmed by 5 bases and J by 2 bases, 6 bases remained unmatched. Germline V gene data show CDR1 as SGHAT and CDR2 as FQNNGV. This CDR3 has 15 residues. CDR3 DNA sequence: TGTGCCAGCAGCCAGGGGACTAGCGCAGCCTACGAGCAGTACTTC. Translation: CASSQGTSAAYEQYF.

This rearrangement joins TRBV2 to TRBJ2-7, with a weak D call TRBD2 (6 bases). CDR3 size: 15 residues. V lost 5 bases to trimming and J lost 4 bases, with 18 bases between them. CDR1 and CDR2 (germline): SNHLY, FYNNEI. This CDR3 reads CASSRASPGGYEQYF. CDR3 nucleotide sequence: TGTGCCAGCAGTCGCGCCTCCCCCGGGGGTTACGAGCAGTACTTC.

J is TRBJ2-2 and V is TRBV19, with TRBD1 identical over 8 bases. The CDR3 contains 14 residues. V gave up 10 bases and J gave up 1 base; unmatched junction bases: 5. Looked up from germline, CDR1 is LNHDA and CDR2 is SQIVND (reference sequence). The CDR3 DNA is TGTGCCACTAAACAGGGGGGGAACACCGGGGAGCTGTTTTTT. This translates into CATKQGGNTGELFF. The full variable domain, in which reference TRBV19 and TRBJ2-2 provide the parts outside the CDR3, is DGGITQSPKYLFRKEGQNVTLSCEQNLNHDAMYWYRQDPGQGLRLIYYSQIVNDFQKGDIAEGYSVSREKKESFPLTVTSAQKNPTAFYLCATKQGGNTGELFFGEGSRLTVL.

The rearrangement links TRBV24-1 to TRBJ1-2; D remains unclear. CDR3 length equals 13 residues. CDR1 KGHDR and CDR2 SFDVKD come from the germline V gene. Trimming pared 5 bases from V and 2 bases from J, leaving 8 bases between. CDR3 region: CATSAPGNYGYTF. DNA for the CDR3: TGTGCCACCAGTGCGCCGGGAAACTATGGCTACACCTTC.

The table lists this clone with a few counts. This chain uses TRBV9 with TRBJ1-1; 7 nucleotides line up with TRBD1. With 4 bases clipped from V and 2 bases from J, the junction kept 8 bases outside the gene matches. The length of the CDR3 is 15 residues. In germline, CDR1 is SGDLS, CDR2 YYNGEE. CDR3 in amino acids: CASSPRQGVNTEAFF. CDR3 DNA: TGTGCCAGCAGCCCCCGACAGGGAGTAAACACTGAAGCTTTCTTT.

The chain couples TRBV5-8 to TRBJ2-6, with D tentatively TRBD2 (5 bases). Germline V gives CDR1 SGHTS, CDR2 YDEGEE. CDR3 length equals 16 residues. V lost 4 bases and J 0 bases, leaving 11 bases between the germline ends. CDR3 in amino acids: CASSSGLGSGANVLTF. The CDR3 bases are TGTGCCAGCAGCAGCGGACTGGGCTCTGGGGCCAACGTCCTGACTTTC.

CDR3 residues: CASSGGGEQYF. The CDR3 bases are TGTGCCAGCAGTGGGGGGGGCGAGCAGTACTTC. The genes are TRBV25-1 and TRBJ2-7; 7 nucleotides line up with TRBD2. The CDR3 has 11 amino acids. V lost 4 bases to trimming and J lost 6 bases; unmatched junction nucleotides: 0. From germline, CDR1 is MGHDK and CDR2 SYGVNS.

The gene calls are TRBV28 and TRBJ1-3; the D gene is possibly TRBD1 (6 bases). This CDR3 has 16 amino acids. Trimming cost V 2 bases and J 2 bases, with 13 bases left between them. From germline, CDR1 is MDHEN and CDR2 SYDVKM. For the CDR3, the DNA is TGTGCCAGCAGTTTAGGGGGAACAGGGACTGGAAACACCATATATTTT. Translated, it gives CASSLGGTGTGNTIYF.

The chain has TRBV5-6 and TRBJ2-5; 8 bases align to TRBD1. V was clipped by 0 bases and J by 4 bases; unmatched bases: 5. The CDR3 has 15 amino acids. CDR1 SGHDT and CDR2 YYEEEE come from the germline V gene. The CDR3 nucleotides are TGTGCCAGCAGCTTGGTAAGACAGGGGAGAGAGACCCAGTACTTC. Amino acids: CASSLVRQGRETQYF.

This chain uses TRBV25-1 with TRBJ2-7; 8 bases map to TRBD2. The CDR3 has 14 residues. J lost 4 bases, V lost 3 bases, and 5 bases had no gene match. CDR1 MGHDK and CDR2 SYGVNS come from the germline V gene. The chain's CDR3 is CASSDPRGGYEQYF. CDR3 nucleotide sequence: TGTGCCAGCAGTGACCCTCGGGGGGGGTACGAGCAGTACTTC.

This chain connects TRBV7-8 to TRBJ2-1; tentatively, D is TRBD1 (5 bases). The CDR3 totals 15 residues. V lost 4 bases and J lost 9, with 19 bases in between. The germline V gene has CDR1 SGHVS and CDR2 FQNEAQ. CDR3 loop: CASSSPQGTRGEQFF. The CDR3 nucleotides read TGTGCCAGCAGCTCCCCTCAGGGAACCAGAGGTGAGCAGTTCTTC.

This rearrangement joins TRBV9 to TRBJ2-1; D is unclear. CDR1 is SGDLS and CDR2 is YYNGEE in the germline V gene. Trimming shortened V by 0 bases and J by 5 bases, and 9 bases separated the two germline ends. The CDR3 contains 14 residues. The CDR3 DNA is TGTGCCAGCAGCGTAGACTCTGTCGACAATGAGCAGTTCTTC. Translating it yields CASSVDSVDNEQFF.

The genes are TRBV9 and TRBJ1-3, with no clear D. The CDR3 loop spans 13 amino acids. V dropped 2 bases and J dropped 4 bases, with 7 bases sitting between them. CDR1 SGDLS and CDR2 YYNGEE come from the germline V gene. In nucleotides, the CDR3 is TGTGCCAGCAGCGTTACCGAGGGAAACACCATATATTTT. This sequence encodes CASSVTEGNTIYF.

The V gene is TRBV4-2, the J gene TRBJ2-7; 8 nucleotides agree with TRBD2. Trimming at V came to 3 bases and at J to 4 bases, leaving 11 bases not matched to a gene. The CDR3 sequence is 16 residues long. CDR1 and CDR2 from the germline V gene are LGHNA and YNFKEQ. The CDR3 spells CASSHETSGGGYEQYF. DNA of the CDR3: TGTGCCAGCAGCCACGAAACTAGCGGTGGGGGATACGAGCAGTACTTC.

J is TRBJ2-7 and V is TRBV11-3, with 9 bases aligning to TRBD1. The CDR3 is made up of 14 amino acids. The germline V gene has CDR1 SGHNT and CDR2 YENEEA. J lost 7 bases, V lost 6 bases, and 10 bases had no gene match. The CDR3 loop reads CASSPHRGLDEQYF. For the CDR3, the DNA is TGTGCCAGCAGTCCACACAGGGGGCTGGATGAGCAGTACTTC. Complete variable domain (other parts from reference TRBV11-3 and TRBJ2-7): EAGVVQSPRYKIIEKKQPVAFWCNPISGHNTLYWYLQNLGQGPELLIRYENEEAVDDSQLPKDRFSAERLKGVDSTLKIQPAELGDSAVYLCASSPHRGLDEQYFGPGTRLTVT.

The chain has TRBV24-1 and TRBJ2-1, with 12 positions matching TRBD1. V trimming: 4 bases; J trimming: 8 bases; junction bases outside the gene matches: 8. The CDR3 spans 16 residues. Germline values: CDR1 KGHDR, CDR2 SFDVKD. The chain's CDR3 is CATSDPGQGAKDEQFF. Here the CDR3 DNA reads TGTGCCACCAGTGACCCGGGACAGGGGGCTAAGGATGAGCAGTTCTTC.

V is TRBV4-3 and J is TRBJ2-7; D perhaps matches TRBD2 (6 bases). The V gene's germline CDR1 is LGHNA and CDR2 YSLEER. The CDR3 length is 15 residues. V lost 1 base and J lost 2, with 12 bases in between. In DNA, the CDR3 is TGCGCCAGCAGCCAAGTCGCGGGGTCCACCTACGAGCAGTACTTC. Encoded protein: CASSQVAGSTYEQYF.

The chain has TRBV7-6 and TRBJ2-3; tentatively, D is TRBD1 (5 bases). V lost 1 base and J 1 base, leaving 15 bases between the germline ends. The germline V gene encodes CDR1 SGHVS and CDR2 FNYEAQ. This CDR3 spans 17 amino acids. CDR3 nucleotides: TGTGCCAGCAGCTTAGTGGCAGGACATTCGGGCACAGATACGCAGTATTTT. It is translated as CASSLVAGHSGTDTQYF.

The chain combines TRBV2 with TRBJ1-2, with D tentatively TRBD1 (5 bases). The ends were cut back, 4 bases at V and 0 bases at J, with 9 bases in the middle. The CDR3 length is 14 residues. CDR1 is SNHLY, CDR2 FYNNEI, per germline. CDR3: CASSGQSPNYGYTF. In DNA form, the CDR3 reads TGTGCCAGCAGTGGACAGTCCCCTAACTATGGCTACACCTTC.

Concerning this clone: This sample includes further DNA sequences coding for the same CDR3. CDR3 region: CASSVAGGGTDTQYF. CDR3 in DNA: TGTGCCAGCAGCGTAGCGGGAGGAGGCACAGATACGCAGTATTTT. The chain carries TRBV9 and TRBJ2-3, with TRBD2 matching over 7 bases. In germline, CDR1 is SGDLS, CDR2 YYNGEE. V lost 0 bases and J lost 1; bases outside the gene matches: 2. The CDR3 covers 15 residues. The complete variable domain, with remaining parts taken from reference TRBV9 and TRBJ2-3, reads DSGVTQTPKHLITATGQRVTLRCSPRSGDLSVYWYQQSLDQGLQFLIQYYNGEERAKGNILERFSAQQFPDLHSELNLSSLELGDSALYFCASSVAGGGTDTQYFGPGTRLTVL.

J is TRBJ2-7 and V is TRBV3-1 (or the pseudogene TRBV3-2); 7 nucleotides align to TRBD1. This CDR3 is built from 15 residues. Trimming at V came to 4 bases and at J to 3 bases, leaving 9 bases not matched to a gene. Germline-derived CDR1 and CDR2 are LGHDT and YNNKEL (reference sequence). The CDR3 here is CASSRDRDGSYEQYF. The CDR3 DNA reads as TGTGCCAGCAGCCGAGACAGGGATGGAAGCTACGAGCAGTACTTC.

This chain uses TRBV6-4 with TRBJ2-1; TRBD2 agrees at 7 bases. CDR1 is MRHNA, CDR2 SNTAGT, per germline. Germline trimming cut 5 bases from V and 8 bases from J; bases unmatched to any gene: 12. The CDR3 sequence is 15 residues long. The DNA of the CDR3 is TGTGCCAGCAGTCAGGAGCGGGGTTCTTGGGATGAGCAGTTCTTC. Its translation: CASSQERGSWDEQFF.

The genes are TRBV28 and TRBJ1-1, with D tentatively TRBD1 (5 bases). V shed 4 bases and J shed 1 base, with 7 bases lying between them. The length of the CDR3 is 13 residues. Per the germline V gene, CDR1 is MDHEN and CDR2 is SYDVKM. The CDR3 loop is CASSYRRNTEAFF. CDR3 bases: TGTGCCAGCAGTTACAGGCGGAACACTGAAGCTTTCTTT.

This clone was counted ten times or more. The chain has TRBV12-2 and TRBJ1-5; no DNA check was done on the table's D call, TRBD1. TRBV12-2 is a documented pseudogene. CDR3 length: 16 amino acids. The CDR3 reads CASRLGQGNSNQPQHF. In DNA, the CDR3 is TGTGCAAGTCGCTTAGGACAGGGGAATAGCAATCAGCCCCAGCATTTT.

The rearrangement uses TRBV3-1 (or the pseudogene TRBV3-2) and TRBJ2-1; no definite D call. The germline gives CDR1 LGHDT, CDR2 YNNKEL (reference sequence). This CDR3 spans 13 amino acids. Trimming removed 2 bases from V and 5 bases from J, with 7 bases in between. CDR3 sequence (DNA): TGTGCCAGCAGCCAATCGAGGAACAATGAGCAGTTCTTC. Its translation: CASSQSRNNEQFF.

The chain is built from TRBV7-6 and TRBJ1-2; D is perhaps TRBD1 (6 bases). Germline CDR1 SGHVS, CDR2 FNYEAQ. V was cut by 10 bases and J by 5 bases, with 17 bases left in between. CDR3 length: 13 amino acids. The CDR3 loop reads CATAGGRGYGYTF. The CDR3 bases are TGTGCCACCGCGGGGGGGCGAGGGTATGGCTACACCTTC.